The rows below give T cell receptor beta chains drawn from one sample of a study of identical twins' blood T cells. TCRdb reprocessed the 5' RACE reads via MiXCR and lists one record per CDR3 protein. The sample holds a few hundred thousand distinct CDR3 sequences, over 25% seen once. Sequenced sample: PBMCs. The receptors derive from a woman aged 18-55 years in good health. CDR3s leave out the opening cysteine and the closing phenylalanine or tryptophan. A D gene is named only where the DNA matches it firmly.

j_call: TRBJ1-1; v_call: TRBV7-2; cdr3_length: 9; d_call: -; cdr3_aa: ASSPQIEAF
j_call: TRBJ2-3; v_call: TRBV10-3; cdr3_length: 10; d_call: -; cdr3_aa: AISESTDTQY
j_call: TRBJ1-2; v_call: TRBV6-1; cdr3_length: 12; d_call: TRBD1; cdr3_aa: ASSEATGIYGYT
j_call: TRBJ1-1; v_call: TRBV29-1; cdr3_length: 12; d_call: -; cdr3_aa: SVARADKVREAF
j_call: TRBJ1-5; v_call: TRBV2; cdr3_length: 10; d_call: -; cdr3_aa: ASSADYQPQH
j_call: TRBJ2-6; v_call: TRBV4-3; cdr3_length: 15; d_call: -; cdr3_aa: ASSQDRGRGEANVLT
j_call: TRBJ2-7; v_call: TRBV5-1; cdr3_length: 11; d_call: -; cdr3_aa: ASMASESSEQY
j_call: TRBJ2-7; v_call: TRBV10-3; cdr3_length: 11; d_call: TRBD2; cdr3_aa: AINLAGGPVQY
j_call: TRBJ2-7; v_call: TRBV27; cdr3_length: 11; d_call: -; cdr3_aa: ASSLKGDYEQY
j_call: TRBJ2-2; v_call: TRBV27; cdr3_length: 13; d_call: TRBD1; cdr3_aa: ASKQDRVNTGELF
j_call: TRBJ2-3; v_call: TRBV20-1; cdr3_length: 12; d_call: TRBD2; cdr3_aa: SARRASGSDTQY
j_call: TRBJ2-7; v_call: TRBV20-1; cdr3_length: 11; d_call: -; cdr3_aa: SAQTTISYEQY
j_call: TRBJ2-1; v_call: TRBV20-1; cdr3_length: 14; d_call: TRBD2; cdr3_aa: SATRLAGGTLNEQF
j_call: TRBJ1-1; v_call: TRBV15; cdr3_length: 14; d_call: -; cdr3_aa: ATSREYGRLNTEAF
j_call: TRBJ1-4; v_call: TRBV20-1; cdr3_length: 14; d_call: TRBD1; cdr3_aa: SARDLKTGGFEKLF
j_call: TRBJ1-2; v_call: TRBV29-1; cdr3_length: 12; d_call: -; cdr3_aa: SVEKSTGNNGYT
j_call: TRBJ1-1; v_call: TRBV5-1; cdr3_length: 11; d_call: -; cdr3_aa: ASSLTTSREAF
j_call: TRBJ2-3; v_call: TRBV19; cdr3_length: 13; d_call: -; cdr3_aa: ASSISAGRRDTQY
j_call: TRBJ1-5; v_call: TRBV19; cdr3_length: 12; d_call: -; cdr3_aa: ASSIPGPNQPQH